These 9 T cell receptor beta chains were sequenced from one sample in a study of OX40 agonist ivuxolimab in advanced cancers. Sequencing was performed with immunoSEQ multiplex PCR; in TCRdb, only in-frame clones are kept and a portion is missing. In the table there are tens of thousands of clones, 87% of which are singletons. The sequencing used CD4+ or CD8+ T cells sorted from blood, collected in a trial of the OX40 agonist ivuxolimab. The receptors stem from an adult with an advanced solid tumor such as melanoma, head and neck, liver or kidney cancer.

The gene calls are TRBV11-2 and TRBJ2-2; TRBD1 aligns across 8 bases. The CDR3 covers 15 residues. Germline CDR1 SGHAT, CDR2 FQNNGV. The junction had 4 bases not matched to a gene; V was cut back by 3 bases and J by 4 bases. The CDR3 DNA reads TGTGCCAGCAGCTTCATGACAGGGGTCACCGGGGAGCTGTTTTTT. Its translation: CASSFMTGVTGELFF.

This chain links TRBV2 with TRBJ2-3, with 10 positions matching TRBD2. Losses at the gene ends were 6 bases for V and 5 bases for J; bases not matched to a gene: 11. CDR3 size: 16 residues. Germline CDR1 SNHLY, CDR2 FYNNEI. The CDR3 reads CASRERSGRAVDTQYF. Written as DNA, the CDR3 is TGTGCCAGCAGGGAGAGAAGCGGGAGGGCCGTAGATACGCAGTATTTT.

V usage is TRBV28 and J usage is TRBJ1-2, with 7 nucleotides matching TRBD1. CDR3 length: 15 residues. Germline CDR1 MDHEN, CDR2 SYDVKM. Unmatched junction bases numbered 13, after V lost 7 bases and J lost 5 bases. CDR3: CASTISGGGRYGYTF. The CDR3 DNA sequence: TGTGCCAGCACGATCTCGGGAGGGGGCCGGTATGGCTACACCTTC.

The gene calls are TRBV18 and TRBJ2-1, with 7 bases that match TRBD2. The length of the CDR3 is 13 residues. CDR1 and CDR2 from the germline V gene are KGHSH and LQKENI. After removal of 4 bases from V and 13 bases from J, the junction contained 10 bases not matched to a gene. The chain's CDR3 is CASSHIDGRTQFF. The CDR3 coding sequence is TGTGCCAGCTCACATATTGACGGGAGGACACAGTTCTTC.

V and J are TRBV28 and TRBJ2-7; TRBD2 matches 8 bases. Trimming removed 11 bases from V and 5 bases from J; junction bases left unmatched: 17. Germline V CDR1 and CDR2: MDHEN, SYDVKM. CDR3 size: 15 residues. This chain's CDR3 is CAASSVSAGVHEQYF. The DNA of the CDR3 is TGTGCCGCAAGTTCCGTTTCAGCGGGAGTCCACGAGCAGTACTTC.

This sequence joins TRBV20-1 and TRBJ2-2; no reliable D call. Looked up from germline, CDR1 is DFQATT and CDR2 is SNEGSKA (reference sequence). This CDR3 comprises 11 residues. V was cut by 8 bases and J by 1 base, with 5 bases left in between. CDR3 in amino acids: CSMGNTGELFF. Written as DNA, the CDR3 is TGCAGTATGGGGAACACCGGGGAGCTGTTTTTT.

J is TRBJ2-7 and V is TRBV18; possibly TRBD1 or TRBD2 for D (6 bases each). V dropped 0 bases and J dropped 3 bases, with 15 bases sitting between them. The CDR3 length is 16 residues. Per the germline V gene, CDR1 is KGHSH and CDR2 is LQKENI. CDR3 residues: CASSPPRDIEFYEQYF. For the CDR3, the DNA is TGTGCCAGCTCACCACCGCGGGACATAGAATTCTACGAGCAGTACTTC.

This chain links TRBV29-1 with TRBJ2-1, with D uncertain. The germline V gene has CDR1 SQVTM and CDR2 ANQGSEA. Trimming took 3 bases from V and 9 from J, leaving 6 bases between them. This CDR3 has 10 amino acids. The CDR3 spells CSVDTAEQFF. For the CDR3, the DNA is TGCAGCGTTGATACCGCTGAGCAGTTCTTC.

This clone was seen once. This chain uses TRBV19 with TRBJ1-4; no clear D. V was trimmed by 7 bases and J by 5 bases, leaving 17 bases between them. CDR3 length: 15 amino acids. Germline V gene data show CDR1 as LNHDA and CDR2 as SQIVND (reference sequence). CDR3 DNA sequence: TGTGCCAGTATACAAGGATCAGCCTGGAATGAAAAACTGTTTTTT. Amino acid sequence: CASIQGSAWNEKLFF.